The 10 T cell receptor beta chains given below trace back to one sample, sequenced in a study of beta chain features in type 1 diabetes. Study-wide results and limits: A moderate, significant TCRB CDR3 shortening appeared in type 1 diabetes across four CD4+ subsets.

Which antigens these TCRs recognize remains unknown. The sequenced template was cDNA made from the entire isolated RNA. Data came from immunoSEQ multiplex PCR; TCRdb stores just in-frame clones and leaves some out. The sample records roughly 160,000 clones, 6.5% to 10% being singletons. Material for sequencing was central memory CD4+ T cells from blood. These receptors were taken from a woman under 30 with type 1 diabetes.

This clone was counted between two and nine times. The chain recombines TRBV5-4 with TRBJ1-2; 7 bases match TRBD1. V lost 4 bases and J lost 4; bases outside the gene matches: 7. This CDR3 has 14 residues. Germline V gene sequence: CDR1 SGHNT, CDR2 YYREEE (reference sequence). The chain's CDR3 is CASSPTGSGYGYTF. The CDR3 DNA sequence: TGTGCCAGCAGCCCGACAGGGTCGGGCTATGGCTACACCTTC.

This sequence joins TRBV6-5 and TRBJ2-7, with TRBD2 matching over 12 bases. Germline trimming cut 6 bases from V and 5 bases from J; bases unmatched to any gene: 5. This CDR3 spans 14 amino acids. In germline, CDR1 is MNHEY, CDR2 SVGAGI. The CDR3 reads CASSRLAGVHEQYF. CDR3 DNA: TGTGCCAGCAGCAGACTAGCGGGAGTACACGAGCAGTACTTC.

This clone has just a few counts. The chain uses TRBV27 and TRBJ2-3; TRBD2 aligns across 8 bases. Germline V lookup: CDR1 MNHEY, CDR2 SMNVEV (reference sequence). V shed 0 bases, J shed 6 bases, and the junction held 8 bases outside the gene matches. The CDR3 contains 16 residues. The CDR3 reads CASSLSAGAFMDTQYF. CDR3 sequence (DNA): TGTGCCAGCAGTTTATCAGCGGGGGCCTTTATGGATACGCAGTATTTT.

This clone was counted between two and nine times. The chain uses TRBV10-3 and TRBJ1-5; TRBD1 aligns across 7 bases. Germline V gives CDR1 ENHRY, CDR2 SYGVKD. This CDR3 is 16 amino acids long. After removal of 2 bases from V and 3 bases from J, the junction contained 7 bases not matched to a gene. The CDR3 nucleotides are TGTGCCATCAGTGAGAATCCTCAGGGGGACAATCAGCCCCAGCATTTT. Its translation: CAISENPQGDNQPQHF.

The chain recombines TRBV13 with TRBJ2-3; D might be TRBD1 (6 bases). Between the trimmed V and J ends, which lost 6 bases and 0 bases, there was a span of 13 bases. The germline gives CDR1 PRHDT, CDR2 FYEKMQ (reference sequence). There are 15 residues in the CDR3. The CDR3 DNA reads TGTGCCAGCAGGTGGCAGGGGCTTAGCACAGATACGCAGTATTTT. It is translated as CASRWQGLSTDTQYF.

A note on this clone: One end of the junction fails to match germline, which may point to a read error. The chain links TRBV5-1 to TRBJ2-7, with 7 nucleotides matching TRBD1. Germline V gene data show CDR1 as SGHRS and CDR2 as YFSETQ. The CDR3 is 13 amino acids. The CDR3 DNA reads TGCGCCAGCACCGGGACAGCTTCCTACAAGCAGTACTTC. Translation: CASTGTASYKQYF.

This clone was counted a few times. The genes are TRBV18 and TRBJ2-1; the D is unclear. CDR3 length equals 14 residues. From germline, CDR1 is KGHSH and CDR2 LQKENI. V lost 2 bases to trimming and J lost 3 bases, with 8 bases between them. The CDR3 sequence: CASSPRGSYNEQFF. DNA of the CDR3: TGTGCCAGCTCACCAAGAGGCAGCTACAATGAGCAGTTCTTC.

J is TRBJ2-3 and V is TRBV4-2; 16 bases line up with TRBD2. V shed 3 bases and J 3 bases; nucleotides not matched to a gene: 9. Germline CDR1 LGHNA, CDR2 YNFKEQ. The CDR3 covers 19 residues. Written as DNA, the CDR3 is TGTGCCAGCAGCCACCATGGGACTAGCGGGAGGGCCGGGACAGATACGCAGTATTTT. It is translated as CASSHHGTSGRAGTDTQYF.

This clone was recorded a few times. J is TRBJ2-7 and V is TRBV4-3; D is perhaps TRBD1 (7 bases). Germline CDR1 and CDR2: LGHNA and YSLEER. Trimming removed 4 bases at V and 2 bases at J, with 15 bases between. This CDR3 region has 15 residues. The CDR3: CASSPTRTGAYEQYF. The CDR3 DNA is TGCGCCAGCAGCCCGACTAGGACAGGCGCCTACGAGCAGTACTTC.

CDR3 DNA: TGCGCCAGCAGCCAAGATACAGGGGGTCCCGGGGAGCTGTTTTTT. Its protein product is CASSQDTGGPGELFF. The gene calls are TRBV4-3 and TRBJ2-2, with TRBD1 matching 8 bases. Germline lookup yields CDR1 LGHNA and CDR2 YSLEER. V trimming: 0 bases; J trimming: 6 bases; junction bases outside the gene matches: 3. The CDR3 is 15 residues long.